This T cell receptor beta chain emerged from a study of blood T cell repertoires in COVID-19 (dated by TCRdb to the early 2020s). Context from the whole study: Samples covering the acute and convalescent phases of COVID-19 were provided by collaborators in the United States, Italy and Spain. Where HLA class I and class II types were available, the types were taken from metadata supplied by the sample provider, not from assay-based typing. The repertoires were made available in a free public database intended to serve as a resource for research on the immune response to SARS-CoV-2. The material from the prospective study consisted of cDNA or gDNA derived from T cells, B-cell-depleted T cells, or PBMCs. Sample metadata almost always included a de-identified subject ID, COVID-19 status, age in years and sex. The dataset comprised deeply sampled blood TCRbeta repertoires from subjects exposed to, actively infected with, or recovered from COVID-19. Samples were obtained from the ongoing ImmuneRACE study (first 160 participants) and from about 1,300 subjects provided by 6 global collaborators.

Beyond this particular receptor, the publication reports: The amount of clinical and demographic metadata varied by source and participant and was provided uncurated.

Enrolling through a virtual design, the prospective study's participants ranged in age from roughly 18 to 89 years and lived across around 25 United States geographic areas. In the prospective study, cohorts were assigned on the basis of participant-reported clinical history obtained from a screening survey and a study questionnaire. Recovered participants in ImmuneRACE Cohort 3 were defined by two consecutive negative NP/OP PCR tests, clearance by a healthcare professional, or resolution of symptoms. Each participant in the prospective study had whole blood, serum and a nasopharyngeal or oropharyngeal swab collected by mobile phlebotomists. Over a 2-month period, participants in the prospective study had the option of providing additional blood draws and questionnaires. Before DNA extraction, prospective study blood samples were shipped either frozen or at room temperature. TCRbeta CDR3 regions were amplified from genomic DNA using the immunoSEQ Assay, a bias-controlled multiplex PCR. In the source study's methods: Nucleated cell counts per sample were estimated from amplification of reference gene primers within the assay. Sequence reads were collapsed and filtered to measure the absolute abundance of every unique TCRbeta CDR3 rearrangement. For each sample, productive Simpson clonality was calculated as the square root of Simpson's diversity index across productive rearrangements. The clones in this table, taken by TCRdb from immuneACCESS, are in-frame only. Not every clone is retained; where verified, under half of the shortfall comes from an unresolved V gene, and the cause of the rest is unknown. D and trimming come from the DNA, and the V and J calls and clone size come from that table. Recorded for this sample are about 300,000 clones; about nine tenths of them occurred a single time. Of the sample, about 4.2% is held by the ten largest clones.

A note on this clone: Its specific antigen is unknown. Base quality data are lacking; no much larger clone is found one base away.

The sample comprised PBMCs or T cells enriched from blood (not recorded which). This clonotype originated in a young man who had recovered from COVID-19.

The bases read TGTGCCAGCAGCCCGGTCGACATCTCTGGGGCCAACGTCCTGACTTTC. This gives the protein CASSPVDISGANVLTF. Recombination linked TRBV5-5 to TRBJ2-6; the D gene identity is not certain. The trim is 4 bases for V and 0 bases for J, with a gap of 11 bases between the germline ends. From the cysteine up to the phenylalanine, the CDR3 has a length of 16 residues. Only the CDR3 DNA stays, 48 bases, in frame from base 1. CDR1 and CDR2 were assigned from the germline V gene (reference sequence) as SGHKS and YYEKEE.